The sample holds many counts of the clone carrying this TCR beta chain. These data are taken from a study of T cells in Graves' hyperthyroidism and ophthalmopathy. RNA transcripts served as the template for amplifying TCR beta CDR3 regions. The HTBI set primed first-round TCR CDR3 RT-PCR. MiXCR, applied by TCRdb to the multiplex PCR reads, yields one record per CDR3 protein. This sample has approximately 710,000 distinct CDR3 sequences, with approximately 15% found just once. The source material was blood. The origin of this receptor is a middle-aged man with Graves' hyperthyroidism.

CDR3 loop: CATATGGDTEAFF. CDR3 nucleotides: TGTGCCACAGCCACAGGGGGGGACACTGAAGCTTTCTTT. The J gene is TRBJ1-1, the V gene TRBV19; 8 bases agree with TRBD1. Germline V gene data show CDR1 as LNHDA and CDR2 as SQIVND (reference sequence). The CDR3 consists of 13 residues. V dropped 10 bases and J dropped 3; count of bases not matched to a gene: 7.